This T cell receptor (beta chain) was sequenced for a study of blood T cell repertoires in COVID-19. On the study more broadly: Some COVID-19 samples were acute and others convalescent; all came from the United States, Italy and Spain.

In the source study's methods: Amplifying reference gene primers gave estimates of nucleated cell counts. The assay was immunoSEQ multiplex PCR, and TCRdb's table has in-frame clones only and misses some. V and J calls and clone size come straight from that table; D and trimming were deduced from the DNA. The table shows 210,000 or so clones, with approximately 90% occurring only once. Enrollment of patients from Seattle took place during active infection, with longitudinal follow-up. Of note for this clone: The same CDR3 can be traced to other DNA sequences in this sample.

The germline V gene has CDR1 SNHLY and CDR2 FYNNEI. V was cut by 7 bases and J by 4 bases, with 8 bases left in between. This CDR3 is built from 12 residues. Sequencing input: peripheral blood. V gene TRBV2 combines with J gene TRBJ1-5; D is unclear. This receptor was identified in a man aged 25-45 years with COVID-19, enrolled during active disease. The CDR3 here is CASNRGNQPQHF. The DNA of the CDR3 is TGTGCCAGCAACCGGGGAAATCAGCCCCAGCATTTT.